This passage covers 8 T cell receptor beta chains from one sample sequenced in a study of blood T cells in healthy people across ages. The use of a sample-barcoded 5' primer and a J-beta primer mix characterized a second PCR of roughly 6 to 11 cycles. TCRdb used MiXCR to reprocess the 5' RACE reads, holding one entry per CDR3 protein. The repertoire holds approximately 900,000 distinct CDR3 sequences, about 44% seen once, with roughly 13% in the top ten. The sequencing sample was made of blood. These receptors were obtained from a man aged 25-40 years in good health.

This clonotype was seen many times. The chain links TRBV6-1 to TRBJ2-5, with D tentatively TRBD2 (5 bases). The V gene lost 8 bases and the J gene lost 1 base, with 11 bases spanning the gap. The CDR3 covers 13 residues. Looked up from germline, CDR1 is MNHNS and CDR2 is SASEGT. The CDR3 protein is CASAAGSQETQYF. The CDR3 DNA follows: TGTGCCAGCGCCGCGGGCAGCCAAGAGACCCAGTACTTC.

The V gene is TRBV3-1, the J gene TRBJ2-3, with a weak D call TRBD2 (5 bases). Germline loops: CDR1 LGHDT, CDR2 YNNKEL (reference sequence). V was clipped by 5 bases and J by 6 bases, with 15 bases between them. The CDR3 is made up of 14 amino acids. CDR3 DNA: TGTGCCAGCAGCGGGCGGGTAGAGGTGGATACGCAGTATTTT. Its translation is CASSGRVEVDTQYF.

The chain is built from TRBV4-3 and TRBJ2-5, with D possibly TRBD2 on 6 matching bases. V lost 1 base and J 2 bases, leaving 17 bases between the germline ends. The CDR3 totals 17 residues. Germline CDR1 is LGHNA and CDR2 is YSLEER. In DNA form, the CDR3 reads TGCGCCAGCAGCCAAGGGCTAGCGATAACTACTCAAGAGACCCAGTACTTC. Its translation: CASSQGLAITTQETQYF.

This clonotype was seen only a few times. The rearrangement joins TRBV7-2 to TRBJ2-1; no definite D call. The germline CDR1 and CDR2 sequences are SGHTA and FQGNSA. V was cut by 0 bases and J by 6 bases, with 6 bases left in between. CDR3 length: 13 amino acids. CDR3 bases: TGTGCCAGCAGCTTAGCAAACTTCAATGAGCAGTTCTTC. It yields the protein CASSLANFNEQFF.

This clonotype was recorded once. The chain combines TRBV7-2 with TRBJ1-2; 7 nucleotides align to TRBD1. Germline CDR1 SGHTA, CDR2 FQGNSA. Losses at the gene ends were 5 bases for V and 2 bases for J; bases not matched to a gene: 5. The CDR3 spans 14 residues. Written as DNA, the CDR3 is TGTGCCAGCAGCGTTTGGGACAGCAACTATGGCTACACCTTC. Amino acids: CASSVWDSNYGYTF.

The chain carries TRBV20-1 and TRBJ2-5; D not resolved. Germline V gives CDR1 DFQATT, CDR2 SNEGSKA (reference sequence). The CDR3 is made up of 13 amino acids. V was shortened by 1 base and J by 0 bases, with 6 bases between the two germline ends. DNA for the CDR3: TGCAGTGCTAGAGGGGTGTACCAAGAGACCCAGTACTTC. It codes for CSARGVYQETQYF.

In its sample, this clonotype was seen a few times. The chain recombines TRBV3-1 with TRBJ2-7; no clear D. Germline CDR1 reads LGHDT; CDR2 reads YNNKEL (reference sequence). V lost 1 base and J lost 6, with 7 bases in between. The CDR3 contains 12 residues. The CDR3, as DNA: TGTGCCAGCAGCCAAGGCAGTCTCGAGCAGTACTTC. This translates into CASSQGSLEQYF.

The rearrangement joins TRBV9 to TRBJ2-3, with TRBD2 matching over 10 bases. V shed 4 bases and J 3 bases; nucleotides not matched to a gene: 8. The CDR3 contains 16 residues. Germline-derived CDR1 and CDR2 are SGDLS and YYNGEE. The CDR3 reads CASSPGTSVRTDTQYF. CDR3 bases: TGTGCCAGCAGCCCAGGGACTAGCGTGAGGACAGATACGCAGTATTTT.